The rows below give T cell receptor beta chains drawn from one sample of a study of blood T cell repertoires in COVID-19. Produced via immunoSEQ multiplex PCR; TCRdb's table is partial and in-frame only. The table records more than 250,000 clones, around 90% of them present only once. The sample was peripheral blood. The receptors originated from a man aged 45-65 years with active or convalescent COVID-19. CDR3s include the opening cysteine and the closing phenylalanine or tryptophan. D genes are given only for firm matches. Clone size appears in some rows only: once, few, many, or a class for an expanded clone.

NA	TRBJ2-1	TRBV2	NA	CASSTLGFTYNEQFF	TGTGCCAGCAGTACACTAGGATTTACCTACAATGAGCAGTTCTTC
NA	TRBJ2-7	TRBV4-3	NA	CASSQDRSGRAYEQYF	TGCGCCAGCAGCCAAGATCGTTCAGGCAGGGCCTACGAGCAGTACTTC
NA	TRBJ1-1	TRBV7-2	NA	CASSSQGDTEAFF	TGTGCCAGCAGCTCTCAGGGTGACACTGAAGCTTTCTTT
TRBD2	TRBJ2-5	TRBV6-6	NA	CASSYSFGGGLETQYF	TGTGCCAGCAGTTACTCGTTCGGGGGGGGCCTTGAGACCCAGTACTTC
NA	TRBJ1-5	TRBV3-1/TRBV3-2	NA	CASSQGASGSNQPQHF	TGTGCCAGCAGCCAAGGGGCGTCAGGGAGCAATCAGCCCCAGCATTTT
NA	TRBJ2-1	TRBV2	once	CASRKGLSPNEQFF	TGTGCCAGCAGAAAGGGACTCTCCCCGAATGAGCAGTTCTTC
NA	TRBJ2-3	TRBV5-4	NA	CASSSGSTDTQYF	TGTGCCAGCAGCTCGGGGAGCACAGATACGCAGTATTTT
TRBD2	TRBJ2-1	TRBV5-1	NA	CASSPTSGGGGEQFF	TGCGCCAGCTCGCCGACTAGCGGGGGGGGCGGTGAGCAGTTCTTC
NA	TRBJ2-7	TRBV28	NA	CASSSPRQVYEQYF	TGTGCCAGCAGTTCCCCCCGACAGGTTTACGAGCAGTACTTC
TRBD1	TRBJ1-5	TRBV6-5	NA	CASVRGEVRNQPQHF	TGTGCCAGCGTCAGGGGGGAGGTCCGCAATCAGCCCCAGCATTTT
NA	TRBJ1-4	TRBV2	NA	CASEGGGNEKLFF	TGTGCCAGTGAGGGAGGGGGAAATGAAAAACTGTTTTTT
NA	TRBJ2-7	TRBV2	NA	CASSEQGSSYEQYF	TGTGCCAGCAGTGAACAGGGGTCCTCCTACGAGCAGTACTTC
NA	TRBJ2-7	TRBV12-3/TRBV12-4	NA	CASSPGWFDEQYF	TGTGCCAGCAGTCCCGGTTGGTTTGACGAGCAGTACTTC
TRBD2	TRBJ2-1	TRBV24-1	NA	CATSETSGIYNEQFF	TGTGCCACCAGTGAAACTAGCGGGATTTACAATGAGCAGTTCTTC
NA	TRBJ1-4	TRBV28	once	CASSLSRPGGYEKLFF	TGTGCCAGCAGTTTGAGTCGACCGGGAGGATATGAAAAACTGTTTTTT
TRBD1	TRBJ2-3	TRBV19	NA	CASSIVGTGLTDTQYF	TGTGCCAGTAGTATAGTTGGGACAGGGTTAACAGATACGCAGTATTTT
NA	TRBJ2-2	TRBV5-1	NA	CASSLGRDTFNTGELFF	TGCGCCAGCAGCTTAGGCCGGGACACATTTAACACCGGGGAGCTGTTTTTT
NA	TRBJ1-2	TRBV9	NA	CASSVASAGANYGYTF	TGTGCCAGCAGCGTAGCTTCGGCGGGAGCTAACTATGGCTACACCTTC
TRBD1	TRBJ2-6	TRBV5-6	NA	CASSRGTAAWANVLTF	TGTGCCAGCAGCCGAGGGACAGCGGCATGGGCCAACGTCCTGACTTTC
NA	TRBJ2-3	TRBV6-5	NA	CASGVGASTDTQYF	TGTGCCAGCGGAGTGGGGGCTAGCACAGATACGCAGTATTTT
NA	TRBJ1-6	TRBV10-3	once	CAISVQANNSPLHF	TGTGCCATCAGTGTCCAGGCCAATAATTCACCCCTCCACTTT
TRBD1	TRBJ1-1	TRBV6-2/TRBV6-3	NA	CASSQTGDRAFF	TGTGCCAGCAGTCAAACAGGGGATCGAGCTTTCTTT
NA	TRBJ2-7	TRBV4-1	NA	CASSQSDITLAFTSYEQYF	TGCGCCAGCAGCCAATCGGATATAACATTAGCGTTCACCTCCTACGAGCAGTACTTC
TRBD1	TRBJ1-2	TRBV19	NA	CASSIQGAVRYGYTF	TGTGCCAGTAGTATACAGGGGGCAGTTCGGTATGGCTACACCTTC
NA	TRBJ1-2	TRBV28	NA	CASTTGSIGYTF	TGTGCCAGCACAACAGGTTCCATCGGCTACACCTTC
TRBD1	TRBJ2-3	TRBV6-2/TRBV6-3	NA	CASSYSKTGSTDTQYF	TGTGCCAGCAGTTACTCCAAGACAGGGAGCACAGATACGCAGTATTTT
NA	TRBJ2-1	TRBV28	NA	CASSTPGQLRNEQFF	TGTGCCAGCAGTACACCGGGACAACTTCGAAATGAGCAGTTCTTC
NA	TRBJ2-5	TRBV18	NA	CASSRSPQETQYF	TGTGCCAGCTCACGCAGTCCCCAAGAGACCCAGTACTTC